The entry below gives a single T cell receptor (beta chain) sequence along with its context. Recruited during active infection, patients (from Seattle) were subsequently followed longitudinally. The data derive from a study of blood T cell repertoires in COVID-19. The overall study: Sites in the United States, Italy and Spain provided acute and convalescent COVID-19 samples. PBMCs, B-cell-depleted T cells, or T cells provided the cDNA or gDNA that made up the material.

J lost 5 bases, V lost 3 bases, and 10 bases had no gene match. From germline, CDR1 is MGHRA and CDR2 YSYEKL. The CDR3 extends over 16 amino acids. Profiling relied on immunoSEQ multiplex PCR, and the TCRdb table lists in-frame clones only, not all of them. The table includes around 60,000 clones, about three quarters detected once. Sequencing was carried out using peripheral blood. This clonotype was obtained from a man aged 30-40 years with COVID-19, enrolled during active disease. V gene TRBV4-1 combines with J gene TRBJ2-5; 9 bases map to TRBD1. The CDR3 DNA reads TGCGCCAGCAGCCAGGGGAACAGGGGGCGGAGGGAGACCCAGTACTTC. Translated, it gives CASSQGNRGRRETQYF.